The T cell receptor beta chain described here comes from a study of shared clonotypes between healthy human individuals (dated by TCRdb to between 2020 and 2021). Background for the entire study: A few men and two women, aged 18 to 49 years, made up the cohort. Per donor, three plates each were used for CD4 naive and CD4 memory, two for CD8 naive, and one for CD8 memory. To estimate repertoire size and how much clonotypes are shared between individuals, the study performed deep sequencing of blood TCR repertoires from about five healthy adults. To increase sequencing depth and limit assay-specific biases, TCR repertoire library preparation and sequencing were carried out by different laboratories using diverse techniques. Each donor's leukapheresis produced roughly between roughly 0.85 and 10 billion PBMCs.

Study-wide conclusions, independent of this receptor: Based on pairwise subsampling, the degree of clonotype sharing among donors was expected to be affected by sequencing depth. Sampling was restricted to blood, and TCR repertoires in tissue are likely to differ from TCR repertoires in blood. Rarefaction of sorted-subset datasets indicated incomplete sequencing despite the large sequencing depth. Estimated clonotype richness was generally larger for naive than for memory subsets. Because the study included only a small number of donors, the genetic and exposure-history diversity represented was limited. Compared with non-shared clonotypes, the clonotypes found in all four sorted-subset donors had higher generation probabilities. Sharing across a few donors was observed for about 5% of naive CD4, over 3% of naive CD8, 2% to 2.5% of memory CD4, and less than 0.45% of memory CD8 clonotypes.

Concerning this clone: The antigen it recognizes is unknown. Base-call qualities are not available, and no considerably larger clone is one nucleotide away. Additional DNA sequences in this sample encode the identical CDR3.

Donors were healthy HIV-negative adults with no recently reported acute infections or vaccinations. Every donor was a Caucasian adult living in Nashville, Tennessee, USA. CD4+ T cells were enriched through magnetic negative selection, after which naive cells were positively selected on CD45RA and the remaining negative fraction served as the memory subset. Blood was collected by leukapheresis, and PBMCs were isolated by Ficoll-Histopaque density gradient centrifugation and then cryopreserved in liquid nitrogen vapor phase. Analytical flow cytometry was used to check the purity and quantity of every magnetically sorted T cell population. Genomic DNA was isolated from each sorted fraction and quantified by UV absorbance on a Nanodrop 2000c. V gives up 5 bases and J gives up 4 bases, and the segment between their germline ends measures 9 bases. According to the germline V gene, CDR1 reads MNHNS and CDR2 reads SASEGT. From the cysteine through the phenylalanine, the CDR3 covers 12 amino acids. Only the CDR3 region is kept as DNA, spanning 36 bases read in frame from base 1.

Using the deep immunoSEQ assay, multiplex PCR amplified TCR CDR3 regions from genomic DNA. Extracted genomic DNA from each cell subset was spread evenly across all wells of several immunoSEQ 96-well plates, with each plate serving as a replicate. Each replicate PCR for sorted subsets received about 220 ng genomic DNA, equal to roughly 30,000 T cell genomes. Purified libraries were quantified with a Qubit 3.0 fluorometer, sized on a Bioanalyzer 2100, and re-quantified with the KAPA Library Quantification kit. Every immunoSEQ 96-well plate was sequenced on a separate single-read 150-cycle Illumina NextSeq 550 flow cell. The authors' pipeline ran thus. Because the immunoSEQ output included only junctional sequences and no quality scores, the filtering could not be the same as the filtering used for full-length reads. To assign V/J genes and CDR3, sequences were annotated against IMGT germline references using PyIR, a Python wrapper for IgBLAST v1.9. Reads with weak V/J assignments (E-value above 1e-6), missing CDR3, stop codons, out-of-frame junctions, or ambiguous translated residues were removed. V3J clonotypes were defined by identical inferred V gene, J gene, and CDR3 amino acid sequence. To compute the percentage overlap between repertoires, the number of shared unique clonotypes was divided by the size of the smaller repertoire. Repertoire richness was assessed with RTK rarefaction, the Chao1 estimator, and Recon v2.1 estimates of unobserved clonotypes. For all TCRbeta clonotypes obtained by the gDNA method from several donors, generation probabilities were computed with OLGA. TCRdb holds this immuneACCESS table with in-frame rearrangements only. Some clones are missing; in checked studies, unresolved V genes explain under half, and the rest has no known cause. The V and J calls and clone size were taken over from that table, and D and trimming were inferred from the DNA. The table for this sample lists about 2.3 million clones; roughly 92% of them were counted only once. About 0.36% of the sample is in the top ten clones.

The source of this sequence is a man younger than 35 in good health. Some clones in this sample may be carry-over from other donors' samples. The sequence joins TRBV6-1 to TRBJ2-7; the D gene is possibly TRBD1, with 6 bases matching. Sequencing was carried out using naive CD4+ T cells from PBMCs. The cell subset or site label, as the study defines it: CD45RA+ positively selected. The DNA reads as follows: TGTGCCAGCAGTCCGACAGGTTACGAGCAGTACTTC. Its protein reads: CASSPTGYEQYF.